This TCR beta chain was identified in a study of shared clonotypes between healthy human individuals. The study's findings and limits: Memory subsets generally showed smaller estimated richness than naive subsets did.

Worth noting for this clone: Its target is not known.

The test was conducted at deep level. The method was immunoSEQ multiplex PCR; TCRdb's version includes in-frame clones alone and lacks a portion of them. The sample gives some 2.3 million clones, 85% to 95% of which show up once; 0.35% to 0.45% is in the top ten. Germline CDR1 reads KGHSH; CDR2 reads LQKENI. The V segment lost 6 bases and the J segment 5 bases; nucleotides outside the gene matches: 12. The CDR3 loop spans 16 amino acids. Sample: naive CD4+ T cells from PBMCs. The sample's subset: CD45RA+ positively selected. This receptor was taken from a man younger than 30 in good health. Some clones in this sample may be carry-over from other donors' samples. The J gene is TRBJ2-2, the V gene TRBV18; 7 nucleotides match TRBD2. The CDR3 loop reads CASSPSLAEMTGELFF. CDR3 nucleotide sequence: TGTGCCAGCTCCCCTTCCCTAGCGGAAATGACCGGGGAGCTGTTTTTT.